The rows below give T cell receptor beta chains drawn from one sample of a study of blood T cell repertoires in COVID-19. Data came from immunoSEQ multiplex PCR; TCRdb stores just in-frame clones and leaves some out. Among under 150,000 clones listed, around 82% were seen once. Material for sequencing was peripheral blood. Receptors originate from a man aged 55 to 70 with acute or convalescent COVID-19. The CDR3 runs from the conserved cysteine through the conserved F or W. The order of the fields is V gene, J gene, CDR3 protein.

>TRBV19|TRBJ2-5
CASSRTDRQETQYF
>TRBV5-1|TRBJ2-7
CASKPGLAGYEQYF
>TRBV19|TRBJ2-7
CASSIKTNYEQYF
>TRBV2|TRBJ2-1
CASSRVLAGVGNEQFF
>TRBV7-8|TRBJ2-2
CASSLFGTSGTGELFF
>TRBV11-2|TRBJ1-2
CASHRTGAPSGYTF
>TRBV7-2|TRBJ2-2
CASSRRVGPANTGELFF
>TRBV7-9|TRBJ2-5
CASSLRLAGLEETQYF
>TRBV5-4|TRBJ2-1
CASSVTSGRALNEQFF
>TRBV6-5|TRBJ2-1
CASSGTVTSYNEQFF
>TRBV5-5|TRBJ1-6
CASSSGQGGSPLHF
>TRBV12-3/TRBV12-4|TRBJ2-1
CASMGSSYNEQFF
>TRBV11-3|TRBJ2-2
CASSSSGRPGELFF
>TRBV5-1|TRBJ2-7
CASREGVAAYEQYF
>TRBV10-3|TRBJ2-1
CAIRPTDGEQFF